The 2 T cell receptor beta chains listed next were all sequenced from one sample in a study of cytomegalovirus exposure and HLA in healthy donors. Assay used: immunoSEQ multiplex PCR; TCRdb lists only in-frame clones, some missing. The table records about 220,000 clones, about 93% of them present only once. Material: PBMCs. The origin of the receptors is a woman aged 18-29 years in good health and CMV-seronegative.

This clone was seen only a few times. This chain joins TRBV7-2 and TRBJ1-6; a possible D gene is TRBD1 (6 bases). The germline V and J ends were trimmed by 1 base and 8 bases, with 12 bases remaining between them. Germline CDR1 SGHTA, CDR2 FQGNSA. This CDR3 spans 15 amino acids. CDR3 sequence: CASSLGVQGYSPLHF. The CDR3, as DNA: TGTGCCAGCAGCTTAGGGGTCCAGGGGTATTCACCCCTCCACTTT.

The chain combines TRBV11-2 with TRBJ2-3; D might be TRBD1 (6 bases). The CDR3 extends over 14 amino acids. Germline CDR1 and CDR2: SGHAT and FQNNGV. The V end was cut by 5 bases, the J end by 4 bases, with 13 bases between. The CDR3 loop is CASSRRTGPDTQYF. CDR3 DNA: TGTGCCAGCAGCCGAAGAACAGGGCCAGATACGCAGTATTTT.